This TCR beta chain was recovered during a study of cytomegalovirus exposure and HLA in healthy donors. Germline-derived CDR1 and CDR2 are SGHTA and FQGNSA. The V gene end was trimmed by 3 bases and the J gene end by 3 bases; junction bases not matched to a gene: 4. CDR3 length: 15 amino acids. Researchers ran the PCR with 60 Vbeta and 13 Jbeta primers. Profiled with immunoSEQ multiplex PCR; TCRdb holds only in-frame clones, not every one. The sample has around 68,000 clones; over 75% are singletons. The receptor's source is a female donor in good health and CMV-seronegative. The chain recombines TRBV7-2 with TRBJ2-1; 8 bases are shared with TRBD2. The sample comprised PBMCs. CDR3 DNA sequence: TGTGCCAGCAGCTTTTCTAGCGGGTACTACAATGAGCAGTTCTTC. Its protein is CASSFSSGYYNEQFF.